The clone carrying this T cell receptor beta chain occurred a few times. This record comes from a study of early T cells in non-severe SARS-CoV-2 infection. Germline CDR1 reads SGHVS; CDR2 reads FQNEAQ. J gave up 0 bases and V 5 bases, and 8 bases lay outside the gene matches. This CDR3 comprises 16 residues. TCRdb reprocessed the 5' RACE reads with MiXCR, giving one entry per CDR3 protein. The sample lists tens of thousands of distinct CDR3 sequences, approximately 10% occurring once. The receptor was derived from an adult who was a healthcare worker with PCR-confirmed SARS-CoV-2 infection or an uninfected control (not recorded which). The specimen was whole blood, collected at baseline. The J gene is TRBJ2-3, the V gene TRBV7-8, with 7 bases matching TRBD1. CDR3 loop: CASSASGTDSTDTQYF. The DNA for the CDR3 is TGTGCCAGCAGCGCCTCCGGGACAGATAGCACAGATACGCAGTATTTT.